The 7 T cell receptor beta chains presented below share a single source sample, sequenced in a study of CD8 T cells in ankylosing spondylitis (dated by TCRdb to 2016 to 2017). Library preparation was by 5' RACE. Instrument used: Illumina MiSeq. In-frame beta chains were kept once TCRdb had trimmed the public reads at Q25 with fastp and called clones with MiXCR. Each entry is one CDR3 protein sequence, shown with its most common DNA and genes. The sample data list 26,000 or so distinct CDR3 sequences, and 6.5% to 9.5% of these were observed just once. The biggest ten clones account for around 30% of the sample. Sequenced sample: blood. The receptors were gathered from a male donor with ankylosing spondylitis or in good health (not recorded which).

V gene TRBV12-3 or TRBV12-4 combines with J gene TRBJ1-4; possible D gene TRBD1, 6 bases. The CDR3 totals 15 residues. Trimming shortened V by 6 bases and J by 7 bases, and 18 bases separated the two germline ends. Here the CDR3 reads CASSYREFVGEKLFF. In nucleotides, the CDR3 is TGTGCCAGCAGCTACAGGGAGTTTGTGGGTGAAAAACTGTTTTTT.

This clonotype was picked up a small number of times. This chain links TRBV5-6 with TRBJ2-2; D is perhaps TRBD2 (6 bases). V lost 7 bases, J lost 6 bases, and 16 bases lay in between. Per the germline V gene, CDR1 is SGHDT and CDR2 is YYEEEE. The CDR3 length is 14 residues. In DNA, the CDR3 is TGTGCCAGCCAGGAGGGACTCACTCCCGGGGAGCTGTTTTTT. It is translated as CASQEGLTPGELFF.

This chain links TRBV20-1 with TRBJ2-3; 9 positions match TRBD1. V dropped 5 bases and J dropped 6; count of bases not matched to a gene: 9. The CDR3 runs to 14 residues. Germline V gene data show CDR1 as DFQATT and CDR2 as SNEGSKA (reference sequence). CDR3 coding DNA: TGCAGTGCTTCGGGACAGGGTGGACCGGATACGCAGTATTTT. This sequence encodes CSASGQGGPDTQYF.

This clonotype was seen a few times. The genes are TRBV29-1 and TRBJ1-1; possibly TRBD1 for D (6 bases). The germline gives CDR1 SQVTM, CDR2 ANQGSEA. The V end lost 7 bases, the J end lost 6 bases, and 18 bases lay between the germline ends. The CDR3 extends over 13 amino acids. The CDR3 protein is CSATTQGRAEAFF. CDR3 in DNA: TGCAGCGCCACAACGCAGGGGAGGGCTGAAGCTTTCTTT.

This clonotype appeared a few times. CDR3 sequence (DNA): TGCAGCGTACTATCTGGAGGCGAGCAGTACGTC. The encoded protein is CSVLSGGEQYV. This sequence joins TRBV29-1 and TRBJ2-7; D might be TRBD2 (5 bases). The germline V gene encodes CDR1 SQVTM and CDR2 ANQGSEA. V dropped 6 bases and J dropped 6 bases, with 12 bases sitting between them. The CDR3 loop spans 11 amino acids.

This clonotype was seen ten or more times. The chain has TRBV15 and TRBJ2-5, with D maybe TRBD2 (6 bases). Germline V gives CDR1 LNHNV, CDR2 YYDKDF (reference sequence). Trimming left V 3 bases short and J 5 bases short, with 16 bases between. This CDR3 region has 15 residues. CDR3 sequence reads: CATSRDLASVETQYF. For the CDR3, the DNA is TGTGCCACCAGCAGGGATCTAGCGAGTGTGGAGACCCAGTACTTC.

This rearrangement joins TRBV29-1 to TRBJ1-5; D is unresolved. The CDR3 length is 13 residues. CDR1 and CDR2 from the germline V gene are SQVTM and ANQGSEA. Trimming removed 4 bases from V and 4 bases from J, with 11 bases in between. The CDR3 DNA reads as TGCAGCGTTGGAAAGGGTAGGAATCAGCCCCAGCATTTT. This sequence encodes CSVGKGRNQPQHF.